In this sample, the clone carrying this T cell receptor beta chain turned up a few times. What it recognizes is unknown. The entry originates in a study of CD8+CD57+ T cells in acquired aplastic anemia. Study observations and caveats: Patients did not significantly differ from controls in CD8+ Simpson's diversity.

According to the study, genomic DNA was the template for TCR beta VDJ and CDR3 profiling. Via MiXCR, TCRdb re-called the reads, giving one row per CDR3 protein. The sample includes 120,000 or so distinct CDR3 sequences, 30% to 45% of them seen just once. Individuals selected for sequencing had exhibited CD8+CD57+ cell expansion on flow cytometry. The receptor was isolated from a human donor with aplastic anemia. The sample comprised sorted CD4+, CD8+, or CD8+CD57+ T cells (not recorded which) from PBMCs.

CDR3 bases: TGTGCCAGCAGCACCCGGGATTTGAGGAGCAATGAGCAGTTCTTC. It codes for CASSTRDLRSNEQFF. The chain combines TRBV2 with TRBJ2-1, with D perhaps TRBD2 (5 bases). The CDR3 runs to 15 residues. V gave up 6 bases and J gave up 6 bases, with 18 bases separating them. Germline V gene lookup returns CDR1 SNHLY and CDR2 FYNNEI.